Sequencing of this T cell receptor (beta chain) was carried out in a study of blood T cell repertoires in COVID-19. The data were produced by immunoSEQ multiplex PCR, yet TCRdb's version contains in-frame clones alone and is incomplete. The data hold 100,000 to 150,000 clones, with over 75% observed a single time. The junction had 1 base not matched to a gene; V was cut back by 3 bases and J by 1 base. There are 15 residues in the CDR3. Germline values: CDR1 SGHVS, CDR2 FQNEAQ. The chain combines TRBV7-8 with TRBJ2-5; TRBD1 agrees at 11 bases. The sequenced material came from peripheral blood. This receptor was taken from a woman in her 70s with acute or convalescent COVID-19. Here the CDR3 reads CASSLGQGGQETQYF. The CDR3, as DNA: TGTGCCAGCAGCTTGGGACAGGGGGGCCAAGAGACCCAGTACTTC.